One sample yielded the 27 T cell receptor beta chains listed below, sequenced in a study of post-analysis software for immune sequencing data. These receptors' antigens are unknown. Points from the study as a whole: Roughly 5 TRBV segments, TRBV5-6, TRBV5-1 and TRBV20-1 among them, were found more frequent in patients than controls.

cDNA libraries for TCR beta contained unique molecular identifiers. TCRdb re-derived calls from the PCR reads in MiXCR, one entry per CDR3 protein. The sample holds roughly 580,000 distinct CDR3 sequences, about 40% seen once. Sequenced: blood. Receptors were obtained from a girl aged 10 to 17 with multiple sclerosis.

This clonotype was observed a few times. The CDR3 DNA follows: TGTGCCAGCAGGCCTACAGGGGGGAGGGAAGAGACCCAGTACTTC. This codes for CASRPTGGREETQYF. The chain has TRBV12-3 or TRBV12-4 and TRBJ2-5; tentatively, D is TRBD1 (8 bases). The CDR3 runs to 15 residues. With 6 bases removed from V and 3 bases from J, the gap between germline ends came to 17 bases.

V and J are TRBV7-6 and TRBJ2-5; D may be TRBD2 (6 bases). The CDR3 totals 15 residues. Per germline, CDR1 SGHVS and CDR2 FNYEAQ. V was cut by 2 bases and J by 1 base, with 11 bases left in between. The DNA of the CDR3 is TGTGCCAGCAGCTTATACGGGGGTCTCCAAGAGACCCAGTACTTC. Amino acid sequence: CASSLYGGLQETQYF.

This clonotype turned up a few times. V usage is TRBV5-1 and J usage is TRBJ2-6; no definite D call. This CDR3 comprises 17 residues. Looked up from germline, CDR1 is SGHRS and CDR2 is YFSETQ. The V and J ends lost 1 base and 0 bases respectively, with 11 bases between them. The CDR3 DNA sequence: TGCGCCAGCAGCTTGATGGTTGGGTACTCTGGGGCCAACGTCCTGACTTTC. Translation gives CASSLMVGYSGANVLTF.

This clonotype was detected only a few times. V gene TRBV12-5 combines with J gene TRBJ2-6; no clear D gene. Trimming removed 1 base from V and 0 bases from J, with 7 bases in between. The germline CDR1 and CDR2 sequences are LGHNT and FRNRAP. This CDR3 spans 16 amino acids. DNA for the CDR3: TGTGCTAGTGGTTTGGGAAAGGGCTCTGGGGCCAACGTCCTGACTTTC. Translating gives CASGLGKGSGANVLTF.

CDR3 DNA sequence: TGTGCCAGCAGACGCTTGACAGGAACTGAAGCTTTCTTT. Its protein product is CASRRLTGTEAFF. V usage is TRBV6-5 and J usage is TRBJ1-1, with D possibly TRBD1 on 6 matching bases. CDR3 length equals 13 residues. The ends were cut back, 6 bases at V and 5 bases at J, with 13 bases in the middle. From germline, CDR1 is MNHEY and CDR2 SVGAGI.

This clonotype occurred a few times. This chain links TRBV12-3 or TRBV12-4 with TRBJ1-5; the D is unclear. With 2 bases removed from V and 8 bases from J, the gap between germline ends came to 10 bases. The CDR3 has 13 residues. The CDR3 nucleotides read TGTGCCAGCAGTTTACTCGGCGGAAAGCCCCAGCATTTT. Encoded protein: CASSLLGGKPQHF.

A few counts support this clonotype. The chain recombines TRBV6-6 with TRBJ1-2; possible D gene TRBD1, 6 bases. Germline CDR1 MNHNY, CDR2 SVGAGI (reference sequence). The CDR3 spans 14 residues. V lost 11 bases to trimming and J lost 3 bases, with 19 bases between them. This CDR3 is CAGETRGGDYGYTF. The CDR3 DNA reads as TGTGCCGGAGAAACCAGGGGAGGGGACTATGGCTACACCTTC.

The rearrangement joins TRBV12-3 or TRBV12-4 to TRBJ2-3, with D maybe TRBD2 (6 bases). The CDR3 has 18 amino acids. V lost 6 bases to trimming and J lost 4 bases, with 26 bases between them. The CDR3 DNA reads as TGTGCCAGCAGCGCTACTGGGGGGAGTATAATGGTCTCAGATACGCAGTATTTT. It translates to CASSATGGSIMVSDTQYF.

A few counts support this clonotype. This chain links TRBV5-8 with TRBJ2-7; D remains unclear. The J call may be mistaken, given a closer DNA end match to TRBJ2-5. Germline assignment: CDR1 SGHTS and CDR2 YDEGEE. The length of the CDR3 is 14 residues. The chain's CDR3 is CASSLHGLEETQYF. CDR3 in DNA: TGTGCCAGCAGCTTGCATGGTTTGGAAGAGACCCAGTACTTC.

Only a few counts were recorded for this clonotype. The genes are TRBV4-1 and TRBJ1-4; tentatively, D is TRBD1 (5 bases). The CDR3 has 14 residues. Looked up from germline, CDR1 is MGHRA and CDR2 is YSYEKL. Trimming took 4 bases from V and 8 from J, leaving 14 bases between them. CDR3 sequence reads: CASSRIREDEKLFF. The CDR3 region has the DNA TGCGCCAGCAGCCGGATCAGGGAGGACGAAAAACTGTTTTTT.

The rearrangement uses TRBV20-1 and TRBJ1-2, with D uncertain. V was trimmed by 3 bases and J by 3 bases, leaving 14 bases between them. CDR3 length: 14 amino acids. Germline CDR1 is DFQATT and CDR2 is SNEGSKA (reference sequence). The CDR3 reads CSARVGQGHYGYTF. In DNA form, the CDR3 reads TGCAGTGCTAGGGTTGGCCAAGGGCACTATGGCTACACCTTC.

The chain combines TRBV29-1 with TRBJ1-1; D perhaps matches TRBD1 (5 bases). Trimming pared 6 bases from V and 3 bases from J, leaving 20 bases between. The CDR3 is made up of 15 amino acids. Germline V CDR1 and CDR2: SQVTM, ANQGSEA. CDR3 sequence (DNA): TGCAGCGTCCCCAAAGGGGTTAGTGTTTACACTGAAGCTTTCTTT. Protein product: CSVPKGVSVYTEAFF. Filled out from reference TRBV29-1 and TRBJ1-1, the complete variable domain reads SAVISQKPSRDICQRGTSLTIQCQVDSQVTMMFWYRQQPGQSLTLIATANQGSEATYESGFVIDKFPISRPNLTFSTLTVSNMSPEDSSIYLCSVPKGVSVYTEAFFGQGTRLTVV.

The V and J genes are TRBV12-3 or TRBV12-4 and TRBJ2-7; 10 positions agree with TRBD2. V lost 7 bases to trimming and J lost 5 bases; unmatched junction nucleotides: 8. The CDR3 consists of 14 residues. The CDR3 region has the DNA TGTGCCAGCACGTATGGCCTAGCGGGAGACGAGCAGTACTTC. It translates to CASTYGLAGDEQYF.

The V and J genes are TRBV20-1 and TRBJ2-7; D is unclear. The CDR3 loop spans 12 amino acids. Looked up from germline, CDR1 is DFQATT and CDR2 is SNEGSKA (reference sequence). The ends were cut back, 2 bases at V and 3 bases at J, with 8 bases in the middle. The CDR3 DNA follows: TGCAGTGCTAGACCTCCGGGCTACGAGCAGTACTTC. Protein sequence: CSARPPGYEQYF.

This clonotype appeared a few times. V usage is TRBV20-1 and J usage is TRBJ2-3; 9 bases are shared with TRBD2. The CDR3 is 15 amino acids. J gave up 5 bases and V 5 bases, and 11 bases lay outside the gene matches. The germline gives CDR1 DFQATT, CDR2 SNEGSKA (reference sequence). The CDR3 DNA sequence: TGCAGTGCTCGGTCGGGCGGGGGGGCTGAAGATACGCAGTATTTT. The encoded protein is CSARSGGGAEDTQYF.

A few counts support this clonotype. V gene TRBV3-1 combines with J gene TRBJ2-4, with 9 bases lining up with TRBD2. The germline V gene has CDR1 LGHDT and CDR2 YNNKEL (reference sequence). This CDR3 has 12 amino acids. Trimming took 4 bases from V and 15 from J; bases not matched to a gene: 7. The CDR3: CASSLGTSPRYF. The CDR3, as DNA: TGTGCCAGCAGCCTTGGGACTAGCCCTCGGTACTTC.

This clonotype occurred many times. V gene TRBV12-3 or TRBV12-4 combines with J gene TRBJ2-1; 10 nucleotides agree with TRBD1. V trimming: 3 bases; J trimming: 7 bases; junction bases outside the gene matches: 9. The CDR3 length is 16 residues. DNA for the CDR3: TGTGCCAGCAGTTTTTCCGGGACAGGGGAAGCAAATGAGCAGTTCTTC. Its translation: CASSFSGTGEANEQFF.

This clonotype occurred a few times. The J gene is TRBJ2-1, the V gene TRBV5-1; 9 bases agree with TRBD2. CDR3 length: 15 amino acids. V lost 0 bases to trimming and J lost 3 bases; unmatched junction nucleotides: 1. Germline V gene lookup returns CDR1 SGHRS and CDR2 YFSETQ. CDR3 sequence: CASSLASGIYNEQFF. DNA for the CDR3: TGCGCCAGCAGCTTGGCTAGCGGGATCTACAATGAGCAGTTCTTC. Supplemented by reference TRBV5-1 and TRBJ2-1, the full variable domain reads KAGVTQTPRYLIKTRGQQVTLSCSPISGHRSVSWYQQTPGQGLQFLFEYFSETQRNKGNFPGRFSGRQFSNSRSEMNVSTLELGDSALYLCASSLASGIYNEQFFGPGTRLTVL.

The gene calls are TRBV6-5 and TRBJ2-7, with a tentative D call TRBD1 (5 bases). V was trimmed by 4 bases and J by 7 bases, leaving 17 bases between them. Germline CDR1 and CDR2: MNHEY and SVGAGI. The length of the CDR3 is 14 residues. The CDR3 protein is CASSSRRTPWEQYF. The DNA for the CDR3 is TGTGCCAGCAGTTCCCGAAGGACACCCTGGGAGCAGTACTTC.

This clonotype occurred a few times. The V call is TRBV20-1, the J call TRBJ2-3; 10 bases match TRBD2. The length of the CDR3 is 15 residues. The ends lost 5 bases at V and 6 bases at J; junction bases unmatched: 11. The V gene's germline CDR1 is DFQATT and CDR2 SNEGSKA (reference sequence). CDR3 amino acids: CSARTSGVKGDTQYF. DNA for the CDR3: TGCAGTGCTCGGACTAGCGGTGTTAAAGGGGATACGCAGTATTTT.

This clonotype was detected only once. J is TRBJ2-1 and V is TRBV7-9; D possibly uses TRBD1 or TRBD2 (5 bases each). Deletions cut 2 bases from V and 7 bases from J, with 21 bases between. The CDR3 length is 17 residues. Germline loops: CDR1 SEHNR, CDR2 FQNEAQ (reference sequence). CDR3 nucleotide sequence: TGTGCCAGCAGCTTACCTAGGGGCAGGAGGCATTTTAATGAGCAGTTCTTC. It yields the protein CASSLPRGRRHFNEQFF. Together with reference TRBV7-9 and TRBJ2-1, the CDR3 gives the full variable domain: DTGVSQNPRHKITKRGQNVTFRCDPISEHNRLYWYRQTLGQGPEFLTYFQNEAQLEKSRLLSDRFSAERPKGSFSTLEIQRTEQGDSAMYLCASSLPRGRRHFNEQFFGPGTRLTVL.

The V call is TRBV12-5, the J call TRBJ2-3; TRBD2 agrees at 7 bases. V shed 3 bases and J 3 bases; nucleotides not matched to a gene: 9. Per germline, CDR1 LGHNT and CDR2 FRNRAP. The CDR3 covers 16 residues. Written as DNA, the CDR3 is TGTGCTAGTGGTTTTGGTCTAGCGGATACAACAGATACGCAGTATTTT. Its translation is CASGFGLADTTDTQYF.

The CDR3 coding sequence is TGTGCCAGCAGCGTAGAGACTAGCGGGGCGTACAATGAGCAGTTCTTC. It yields the protein CASSVETSGAYNEQFF. This chain uses TRBV9 with TRBJ2-1, with 11 bases that match TRBD2. CDR3 size: 16 residues. Germline trimming cut 0 bases from V and 4 bases from J; bases unmatched to any gene: 3. Germline assignment: CDR1 SGDLS and CDR2 YYNGEE. The entire variable domain, with the rest obtained from reference TRBV9 and TRBJ2-1, is as follows: DSGVTQTPKHLITATGQRVTLRCSPRSGDLSVYWYQQSLDQGLQFLIQYYNGEERAKGNILERFSAQQFPDLHSELNLSSLELGDSALYFCASSVETSGAYNEQFFGPGTRLTVL.

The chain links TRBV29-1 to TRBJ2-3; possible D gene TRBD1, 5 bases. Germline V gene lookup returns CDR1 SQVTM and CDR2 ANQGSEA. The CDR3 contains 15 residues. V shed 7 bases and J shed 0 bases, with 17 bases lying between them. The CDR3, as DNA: TGCAGCGCCTGGGTGCGTCAGGGAAGCACAGATACGCAGTATTTT. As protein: CSAWVRQGSTDTQYF.

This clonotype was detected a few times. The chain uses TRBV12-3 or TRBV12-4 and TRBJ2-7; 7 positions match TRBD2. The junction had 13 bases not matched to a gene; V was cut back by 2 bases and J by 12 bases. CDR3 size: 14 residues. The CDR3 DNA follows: TGTGCCAGCAGTTTATTAGCGGGTTCGGGGGTATTGTACTTC. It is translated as CASSLLAGSGVLYF.

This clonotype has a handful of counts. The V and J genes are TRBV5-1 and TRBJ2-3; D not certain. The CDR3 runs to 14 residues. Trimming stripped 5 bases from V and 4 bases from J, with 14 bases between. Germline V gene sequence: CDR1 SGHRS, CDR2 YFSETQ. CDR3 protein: CASRWEPRADTQYF. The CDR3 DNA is TGCGCCAGCAGATGGGAACCTAGGGCAGATACGCAGTATTTT.

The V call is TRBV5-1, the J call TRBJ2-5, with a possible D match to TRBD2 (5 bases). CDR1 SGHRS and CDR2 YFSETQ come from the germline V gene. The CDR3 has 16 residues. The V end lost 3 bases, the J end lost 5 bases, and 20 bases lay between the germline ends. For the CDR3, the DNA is TGCGCCAGCAGCTCTGAGATAGCCCGGACGGGGGAGACCCAGTACTTC. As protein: CASSSEIARTGETQYF.